The 10 T cell receptor beta chains below all came from one sample that was sequenced in a study of T-cell memory formation after mild COVID-19. MiXCR was run by TCRdb on the 5' RACE reads, yielding one entry per CDR3 protein. The data show approximately 60,000 distinct CDR3 sequences, 9% to 9.5% seen once. Material for sequencing was PBMCs or a T cell subset sorted from them (not recorded which). These receptors all come from a man aged 18 to 30 who had mild COVID-19 (a few samples of this study predate the infection). Cell type and time point are not known.

This clonotype was observed a few times. The rearrangement uses TRBV10-3 and TRBJ2-5; D is possibly TRBD1 or TRBD2 (5 bases each). The V and J ends lost 3 bases and 1 base respectively, with 9 bases between them. The CDR3 runs 14 residues. Germline CDR1 and CDR2: ENHRY and SYGVKD. The CDR3 sequence: CAISDSGTQETQYF. CDR3 nucleotide sequence: TGTGCCATCAGTGACTCGGGGACCCAAGAGACCCAGTACTTC.

In this sample, this clonotype turned up a few times. The chain links TRBV4-1 to TRBJ2-3, with D unclear. The V gene lost 3 bases and the J gene lost 7 bases, with 14 bases spanning the gap. The CDR3 sequence is 14 residues long. CDR1 MGHRA and CDR2 YSYEKL come from the germline V gene. CDR3 sequence: CASSHLGGANTQYF. Here the CDR3 DNA reads TGCGCCAGCAGCCATCTAGGTGGTGCTAATACGCAGTATTTT.

The V and J genes are TRBV7-9 and TRBJ2-5; TRBD2 is a possible D gene (7 bases). Trimming removed 6 bases from V and 2 bases from J, with 16 bases in between. This CDR3 region has 15 residues. Germline CDR1 reads SEHNR; CDR2 reads FQNEAQ (reference sequence). CDR3 in amino acids: CASSPAAGAQETQYF. The CDR3 coding sequence is TGTGCCAGCAGTCCCGCGGCGGGGGCTCAAGAGACCCAGTACTTC. The full variable domain, completed using reference TRBV7-9 and TRBJ2-5, is DTGVSQNPRHKITKRGQNVTFRCDPISEHNRLYWYRQTLGQGPEFLTYFQNEAQLEKSRLLSDRFSAERPKGSFSTLEIQRTEQGDSAMYLCASSPAAGAQETQYFGPGTRLLVL.

In its sample, this clonotype was seen many times. This rearrangement joins TRBV18 to TRBJ2-3, with D perhaps TRBD2 (6 bases). V gave up 2 bases and J gave up 1 base, with 7 bases separating them. CDR1 and CDR2 from the germline V gene are KGHSH and LQKENI. The CDR3 has 14 residues. CDR3 region: CASSPTGGTDTQYF. The DNA for the CDR3 is TGTGCCAGCTCACCAACGGGGGGCACAGATACGCAGTATTTT.

The J gene is TRBJ1-5, the V gene TRBV7-6, with D possibly being TRBD1 (5 bases). The CDR3 contains 15 residues. The V gene's germline CDR1 is SGHVS and CDR2 FNYEAQ. Trimming removed 4 bases from V and 3 bases from J, with 13 bases in between. The chain's CDR3 is CASSSIDSTNQPQHF. In DNA form, the CDR3 reads TGTGCCAGCAGCTCTATTGACAGTACCAATCAGCCCCAGCATTTT.

In this sample, this clonotype turned up many times. The DNA for the CDR3 is TGCGCCAGCAGCTTGGGGGTGAGCGGGCGACAAGAGACCCAGTACTTC. It is translated as CASSLGVSGRQETQYF. The chain links TRBV5-1 to TRBJ2-5; the D gene is possibly TRBD2 (6 bases). The ends were cut back, 0 bases at V and 2 bases at J, with 14 bases in the middle. CDR3 length: 16 amino acids. Germline-derived CDR1 and CDR2 are SGHRS and YFSETQ. The variable domain in full, with the rest retrieved from reference TRBV5-1 and TRBJ2-5, is KAGVTQTPRYLIKTRGQQVTLSCSPISGHRSVSWYQQTPGQGLQFLFEYFSETQRNKGNFPGRFSGRQFSNSRSEMNVSTLELGDSALYLCASSLGVSGRQETQYFGPGTRLLVL.

This clonotype was seen many times. The V and J genes are TRBV7-2 and TRBJ2-1, with D hard to call. The V gene lost 2 bases and the J gene lost 0 bases, with 14 bases spanning the gap. The germline V gene has CDR1 SGHTA and CDR2 FQGNSA. The CDR3 is made up of 17 amino acids. The CDR3 DNA is TGTGCCAGCAGCTTAACTGTTCTCGGTGTCTCCTACAATGAGCAGTTCTTC. Translating gives CASSLTVLGVSYNEQFF. The full variable domain, in which reference TRBV7-2 and TRBJ2-1 provide the parts outside the CDR3, is GAGVSQSPSNKVTEKGKDVELRCDPISGHTALYWYRQSLGQGLEFLIYFQGNSAPDKSGLPSDRFSAERTGGSVSTLTIQRTQQEDSAVYLCASSLTVLGVSYNEQFFGPGTRLTVL.

This clonotype came up a few times. V gene TRBV20-1 combines with J gene TRBJ2-1; 13 positions match TRBD2. This CDR3 contains 14 residues. Germline-derived CDR1 and CDR2 are DFQATT and SNEGSKA (reference sequence). The ends lost 5 bases at V and 6 bases at J; junction bases unmatched: 4. The CDR3 DNA reads as TGCAGTGCTGTACTAGCGGGGGGGCGCAATGAGCAGTTCTTC. Its translation: CSAVLAGGRNEQFF.

This clonotype was counted a few times. The J gene is TRBJ2-3, the V gene TRBV28; D remains ambiguous. The CDR3 sequence is 13 residues long. Deletions cut 3 bases from V and 6 bases from J, with 10 bases between. CDR1 and CDR2 (germline): MDHEN, SYDVKM. Written as DNA, the CDR3 is TGTGCCAGCAGTTTCCCCGGTGGGGATACGCAGTATTTT. Encoded protein: CASSFPGGDTQYF.

This clonotype has only a few counts. The genes are TRBV6-5 and TRBJ1-2, with D tentatively TRBD1 (6 bases). CDR3 size: 16 residues. Germline assignment: CDR1 MNHEY and CDR2 SVGAGI. V gave up 6 bases and J gave up 7 bases, with 24 bases separating them. DNA for the CDR3: TGTGCCAGCAGCCCCAGGGGCTTCGGATTGGGTTCTGGCTACACCTTC. Its translation: CASSPRGFGLGSGYTF.